One sample yielded the 27 T cell receptor beta chains listed below, sequenced in a study of blood T cell repertoires in COVID-19. Using immunoSEQ multiplex PCR, the repertoire was profiled, and TCRdb retains in-frame clones only, with some absent. The sample has 130,000 or so clones, just over 85% seen once; the top ten hold 1.5%. Sequencing used peripheral blood. The source is a woman in her sixties or seventies with acute or convalescent COVID-19.

This sequence joins TRBV12-3 or TRBV12-4 and TRBJ1-1, with D perhaps TRBD1 (5 bases). There are 13 residues in the CDR3. Trimming left V 6 bases short and J 7 bases short, with 15 bases between. The DNA for the CDR3 is TGTGCCAGCAGCTCTGACAGCCTTATTGAAGCTTTCTTT. Translation: CASSSDSLIEAFF.

The chain couples TRBV7-9 to TRBJ2-1; D is perhaps TRBD1 (6 bases). V was clipped by 5 bases and J by 0 bases, with 20 bases between them. The V gene's germline CDR1 is SEHNR and CDR2 FQNEAQ (reference sequence). CDR3 length equals 18 residues. Here the CDR3 reads CASSTDDFADSSYNEQFF. The CDR3 nucleotides are TGTGCCAGCAGCACCGACGATTTTGCGGACAGCTCCTACAATGAGCAGTTCTTC.

This chain joins TRBV7-2 and TRBJ1-2, with no clear D. This CDR3 has 14 amino acids. Germline assignment: CDR1 SGHTA and CDR2 FQGNSA. V was trimmed by 2 bases and J by 2 bases, leaving 9 bases between them. The CDR3 bases are TGTGCCAGCAGCTTACTGACAAGAAACTATGGCTACACCTTC. It yields the protein CASSLLTRNYGYTF.

This clone was found once. The rearrangement uses TRBV5-5 and TRBJ1-5, with 9 bases that match TRBD1. In germline, CDR1 is SGHKS, CDR2 YYEKEE (reference sequence). The length of the CDR3 is 14 residues. V shed 4 bases, J shed 6 bases, and the junction held 5 bases outside the gene matches. The CDR3 protein is CASSLGQGSQPQHF. CDR3 bases: TGTGCCAGCAGCCTCGGACAGGGGAGTCAGCCCCAGCATTTT.

This chain uses TRBV18 with TRBJ2-7; D may be TRBD1 (5 bases). Trimming left V 3 bases short and J 0 bases short, with 12 bases between. CDR3 size: 15 residues. The germline V gene encodes CDR1 KGHSH and CDR2 LQKENI. CDR3 DNA: TGTGCCAGCTCACCCAGCGCAGGGAACTCCTACGAGCAGTACTTC. This codes for CASSPSAGNSYEQYF.

The DNA for the CDR3 is TGTGCCAGCAGCAAATCGGGACAGATTTCCTACGAGCAGTACTTC. It encodes CASSKSGQISYEQYF. This sequence joins TRBV9 and TRBJ2-7, with 7 bases aligning to TRBD1. Germline CDR1 SGDLS, CDR2 YYNGEE. The V gene end was trimmed by 4 bases and the J gene end by 1 base; junction bases not matched to a gene: 8. The CDR3 has 15 residues.

The chain carries TRBV5-4 and TRBJ2-7; weak D call: TRBD2 (6 bases). Between the trimmed V and J ends, which lost 2 bases and 1 base, there was a span of 16 bases. The CDR3 extends over 16 amino acids. Germline V gene lookup returns CDR1 SGHNT and CDR2 YYREEE (reference sequence). CDR3 coding DNA: TGTGCCAGCAGCTTCCTTGGGGGGACTCCTTCCTACGAGCAGTACTTC. Translating it yields CASSFLGGTPSYEQYF.

This sequence joins TRBV10-3 and TRBJ1-4; 10 bases line up with TRBD1. Germline loops: CDR1 ENHRY, CDR2 SYGVKD. The CDR3 has 16 amino acids. The V gene end was trimmed by 5 bases and the J gene end by 5 bases; junction bases not matched to a gene: 8. The CDR3 loop is CAISPGQGIINEKLFF. The CDR3 nucleotides are TGTGCCATCAGTCCGGGACAGGGGATAATCAATGAAAAACTGTTTTTT.

This chain joins TRBV6-2 or TRBV6-3 and TRBJ2-7; 8 nucleotides match TRBD2. Germline V gene sequence: CDR1 MNHEY, CDR2 SVGEGT. With 0 bases clipped from V and 2 bases from J, the junction kept 3 bases outside the gene matches. The length of the CDR3 is 15 residues. CDR3 residues: CASSYSGGGPYEQYF. The CDR3 DNA is TGTGCCAGCAGTTACTCTGGCGGGGGGCCCTACGAGCAGTACTTC.

The chain carries TRBV2 and TRBJ1-3; D call uncertain. Trimming pared 8 bases from V and 1 base from J, leaving 12 bases between. The CDR3 loop spans 14 amino acids. Germline V gives CDR1 SNHLY, CDR2 FYNNEI. The CDR3 region has the DNA TGTGCCAGCGGCGGCGGAGGGTCTGGAAACACCATATATTTT. Translation gives CASGGGGSGNTIYF.

This rearrangement joins TRBV27 to TRBJ2-3; 16 bases match TRBD2. Looked up from germline, CDR1 is MNHEY and CDR2 is SMNVEV (reference sequence). With 2 bases clipped from V and 2 bases from J, the junction kept 7 bases outside the gene matches. The CDR3 sequence is 19 residues long. The CDR3 here is CASSLTPGLAGGVTDTQYF. The CDR3 region has the DNA TGTGCCAGCAGTTTAACCCCGGGACTAGCGGGGGGGGTCACAGATACGCAGTATTTT.

The chain employs TRBV21-1 and TRBJ2-7; TRBD2 is the table's D call and was not checked against the DNA. TRBV21-1 is an annotated pseudogene. This CDR3 is 23 amino acids long. The CDR3 DNA is TGTGCCAGCAGCAAACTGCCCAGGGGGCGTCCGGGGTACCGGACTAGCGGAACCTACGAGCAGTACTTC. Protein sequence: CASSKLPRGRPGYRTSGTYEQYF.

V is TRBV7-2 and J is TRBJ2-7; 13 bases line up with TRBD2. The V segment lost 5 bases and the J segment 4 bases; nucleotides outside the gene matches: 11. The CDR3 length is 17 residues. Per germline, CDR1 SGHTA and CDR2 FQGNSA. The CDR3 region has the DNA TGTGCCAGCAGCCAGGCCCCGGGACTAGCGGGGCTATACGAGCAGTACTTC. The encoded protein is CASSQAPGLAGLYEQYF.

In its sample, this clone was seen once. The CDR3 DNA reads as TGTGCCAGCTCACCACTGGGACAGGGGTCGTCCGAGCAGTACTTC. Translating it yields CASSPLGQGSSEQYF. The J gene is TRBJ2-7, the V gene TRBV18; 10 positions match TRBD1. Germline loops: CDR1 KGHSH, CDR2 LQKENI. CDR3 length: 15 amino acids. With 1 base clipped from V and 6 bases from J, the junction kept 6 bases outside the gene matches. The complete variable domain, with remaining parts taken from reference TRBV18 and TRBJ2-7, reads NAGVMQNPRHLVRRRGQEARLRCSPMKGHSHVYWYRQLPEEGLKFMVYLQKENIIDESGMPKERFSAEFPKEGPSILRIQQVVRGDSAAYFCASSPLGQGSSEQYFGPGTRLTVT.

This clone has a handful of counts. The chain recombines TRBV4-2 with TRBJ1-4; a weak D match, TRBD1 (5 bases). Germline V gives CDR1 LGHNA, CDR2 YNFKEQ. The CDR3 totals 15 residues. The ends were cut back, 3 bases at V and 5 bases at J, with 13 bases in the middle. The CDR3 region is CASSQDGAMNEKLFF. The CDR3, as DNA: TGTGCCAGCAGCCAGGATGGGGCCATGAATGAAAAACTGTTTTTT.

The rearrangement uses TRBV4-2 and TRBJ1-1; D perhaps matches TRBD1 (5 bases). The V end lost 1 base, the J end lost 4 bases, and 16 bases lay between the germline ends. Germline CDR1 and CDR2: LGHNA and YNFKEQ. The CDR3 covers 16 residues. CDR3 nucleotide sequence: TGTGCCAGCAGCCAAGTAGGTTCGCGGGGCCTCACTGAAGCTTTCTTT. It translates to CASSQVGSRGLTEAFF.

This chain links TRBV6-6 with TRBJ2-5; D perhaps matches TRBD1 (5 bases). Germline CDR1 MNHNY, CDR2 SVGAGI (reference sequence). The CDR3 loop spans 12 amino acids. V was pared by 8 bases and J by 5 bases, with 12 bases between. This chain's CDR3 is CASHRPGETQYF. CDR3 in DNA: TGTGCCAGCCACAGGCCCGGGGAGACCCAGTACTTC.

The rearrangement uses TRBV28 and TRBJ2-7; D unresolved. The germline V and J ends were trimmed by 7 bases and 3 bases, with 7 bases remaining between them. CDR3 length: 11 residues. The germline V gene has CDR1 MDHEN and CDR2 SYDVKM. The CDR3 bases are TGTGCCAGCACCCTCGGCTACGAGCAGTACTTC. Protein product: CASTLGYEQYF. The complete variable domain, with remaining parts taken from reference TRBV28 and TRBJ2-7, reads DVKVTQSSRYLVKRTGEKVFLECVQDMDHENMFWYRQDPGLGLRLIYFSYDVKMKEKGDIPEGYSVSREKKERFSLILESASTNQTSMYLCASTLGYEQYFGPGTRLTVT.

In nucleotides, the CDR3 is TGTGCCCCACGCCAGACAGACCTATTCTATGGCTACACCTTC. It codes for CAPRQTDLFYGYTF. The V and J genes are TRBV24-1 and TRBJ1-2, with a possible D match to TRBD1 (5 bases). Trimming stripped 12 bases from V and 4 bases from J, with 20 bases between. The CDR3 runs 14 residues. Germline V gene sequence: CDR1 KGHDR, CDR2 SFDVKD.

The chain carries TRBV11-2 and TRBJ2-7, with D possibly matching TRBD1 (5 bases). CDR1 is SGHAT, CDR2 FQNNGV, per germline. With 4 bases removed from V and 3 bases from J, the gap between germline ends came to 13 bases. The CDR3 totals 14 residues. CDR3 nucleotide sequence: TGTGCCAGCAGCTCAGGGATTCCCGTCTACGAGCAGTACTTC. Its translation is CASSSGIPVYEQYF.

The rearrangement links TRBV19 to TRBJ1-5; D is unclear. The CDR3 extends over 13 amino acids. Germline V gene sequence: CDR1 LNHDA, CDR2 SQIVND (reference sequence). V gave up 2 bases and J gave up 6 bases, with 8 bases separating them. CDR3 in amino acids: CASSITAGQPQHF. The CDR3 DNA is TGTGCCAGTAGTATAACAGCGGGTCAGCCCCAGCATTTT.

This clone was observed a handful of times. This chain uses TRBV3-1 (or the pseudogene TRBV3-2) with TRBJ1-1; 9 nucleotides line up with TRBD1. Unmatched junction bases numbered 12, after V lost 5 bases and J lost 5 bases. CDR1 and CDR2 from the germline V gene are LGHDT and YNNKEL (reference sequence). The CDR3 covers 16 residues. This CDR3 is CASSYSPGQGLTEAFF. CDR3 coding DNA: TGTGCCAGCAGCTACAGCCCGGGACAGGGTTTGACTGAAGCTTTCTTT.

This chain connects TRBV28 to TRBJ1-5; possibly TRBD1 for D (6 bases). CDR3 length equals 15 residues. CDR1 and CDR2 from the germline V gene are MDHEN and SYDVKM. The V and J ends lost 6 bases and 0 bases respectively, with 12 bases between them. CDR3 sequence (DNA): TGTGCCAGCAGGTCCGGACAGATTAGCAATCAGCCCCAGCATTTT. Its protein is CASRSGQISNQPQHF.

This rearrangement joins TRBV19 to TRBJ1-1; weak D call: TRBD1 (6 bases). V lost 7 bases, J lost 7 bases, and 13 bases lay in between. Germline V CDR1 and CDR2: LNHDA, SQIVND (reference sequence). The CDR3 runs 12 residues. CDR3 amino acids: CASNRGRGEAFF. The CDR3 nucleotides read TGTGCCAGTAACCGGGGCAGGGGTGAAGCTTTCTTT. The whole variable domain, remainder taken from reference TRBV19 and TRBJ1-1, is DGGITQSPKYLFRKEGQNVTLSCEQNLNHDAMYWYRQDPGQGLRLIYYSQIVNDFQKGDIAEGYSVSREKKESFPLTVTSAQKNPTAFYLCASNRGRGEAFFGQGTRLTVV.

CDR3 nucleotide sequence: TGTGCCAGCAGTTTCGGGACTAGCGGGGCTTCAGATACGCAGTATTTT. Encoded protein: CASSFGTSGASDTQYF. The chain joins TRBV21-1 to TRBJ2-3; the table calls TRBD2, which could not be checked here. TRBV21-1 is termed a pseudogene. This CDR3 comprises 16 residues.

The V gene is TRBV7-2, the J gene TRBJ1-2, with D perhaps TRBD1 (5 bases). CDR3 length: 15 residues. The germline CDR1 and CDR2 sequences are SGHTA and FQGNSA. Trimming took 1 base from V and 5 from J, leaving 14 bases between them. This CDR3 reads CASSLESWAGYGYTF. The CDR3 DNA reads TGTGCCAGCAGCTTAGAGTCTTGGGCAGGGTATGGCTACACCTTC.

The chain recombines TRBV14 with TRBJ1-2; 7 positions agree with TRBD1. The J segment lost 7 bases and the V segment lost 4 bases, leaving 6 bases of the junction unmatched. This CDR3 comprises 13 residues. In germline, CDR1 is SGHDN, CDR2 FVKESK. CDR3 protein: CASSPLTGFGYTF. CDR3 in DNA: TGTGCCAGCAGCCCACTGACAGGGTTTGGCTACACCTTC.